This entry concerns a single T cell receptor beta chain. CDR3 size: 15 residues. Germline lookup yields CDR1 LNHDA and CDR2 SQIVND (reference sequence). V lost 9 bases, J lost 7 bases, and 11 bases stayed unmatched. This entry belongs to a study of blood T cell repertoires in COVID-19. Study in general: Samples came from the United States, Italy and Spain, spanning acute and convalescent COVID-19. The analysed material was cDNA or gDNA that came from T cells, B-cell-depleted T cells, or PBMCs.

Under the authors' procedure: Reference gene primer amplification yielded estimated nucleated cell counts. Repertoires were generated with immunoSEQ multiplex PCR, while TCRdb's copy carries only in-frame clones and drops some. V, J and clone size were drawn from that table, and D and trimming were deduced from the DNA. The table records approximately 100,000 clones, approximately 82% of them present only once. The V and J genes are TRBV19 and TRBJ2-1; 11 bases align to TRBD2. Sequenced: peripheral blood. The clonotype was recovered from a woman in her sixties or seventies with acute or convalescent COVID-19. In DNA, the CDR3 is TGTGCCAGCAATACTCTCGCTAGCGGGAGGAATGAGCAGTTCTTC. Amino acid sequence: CASNTLASGRNEQFF.